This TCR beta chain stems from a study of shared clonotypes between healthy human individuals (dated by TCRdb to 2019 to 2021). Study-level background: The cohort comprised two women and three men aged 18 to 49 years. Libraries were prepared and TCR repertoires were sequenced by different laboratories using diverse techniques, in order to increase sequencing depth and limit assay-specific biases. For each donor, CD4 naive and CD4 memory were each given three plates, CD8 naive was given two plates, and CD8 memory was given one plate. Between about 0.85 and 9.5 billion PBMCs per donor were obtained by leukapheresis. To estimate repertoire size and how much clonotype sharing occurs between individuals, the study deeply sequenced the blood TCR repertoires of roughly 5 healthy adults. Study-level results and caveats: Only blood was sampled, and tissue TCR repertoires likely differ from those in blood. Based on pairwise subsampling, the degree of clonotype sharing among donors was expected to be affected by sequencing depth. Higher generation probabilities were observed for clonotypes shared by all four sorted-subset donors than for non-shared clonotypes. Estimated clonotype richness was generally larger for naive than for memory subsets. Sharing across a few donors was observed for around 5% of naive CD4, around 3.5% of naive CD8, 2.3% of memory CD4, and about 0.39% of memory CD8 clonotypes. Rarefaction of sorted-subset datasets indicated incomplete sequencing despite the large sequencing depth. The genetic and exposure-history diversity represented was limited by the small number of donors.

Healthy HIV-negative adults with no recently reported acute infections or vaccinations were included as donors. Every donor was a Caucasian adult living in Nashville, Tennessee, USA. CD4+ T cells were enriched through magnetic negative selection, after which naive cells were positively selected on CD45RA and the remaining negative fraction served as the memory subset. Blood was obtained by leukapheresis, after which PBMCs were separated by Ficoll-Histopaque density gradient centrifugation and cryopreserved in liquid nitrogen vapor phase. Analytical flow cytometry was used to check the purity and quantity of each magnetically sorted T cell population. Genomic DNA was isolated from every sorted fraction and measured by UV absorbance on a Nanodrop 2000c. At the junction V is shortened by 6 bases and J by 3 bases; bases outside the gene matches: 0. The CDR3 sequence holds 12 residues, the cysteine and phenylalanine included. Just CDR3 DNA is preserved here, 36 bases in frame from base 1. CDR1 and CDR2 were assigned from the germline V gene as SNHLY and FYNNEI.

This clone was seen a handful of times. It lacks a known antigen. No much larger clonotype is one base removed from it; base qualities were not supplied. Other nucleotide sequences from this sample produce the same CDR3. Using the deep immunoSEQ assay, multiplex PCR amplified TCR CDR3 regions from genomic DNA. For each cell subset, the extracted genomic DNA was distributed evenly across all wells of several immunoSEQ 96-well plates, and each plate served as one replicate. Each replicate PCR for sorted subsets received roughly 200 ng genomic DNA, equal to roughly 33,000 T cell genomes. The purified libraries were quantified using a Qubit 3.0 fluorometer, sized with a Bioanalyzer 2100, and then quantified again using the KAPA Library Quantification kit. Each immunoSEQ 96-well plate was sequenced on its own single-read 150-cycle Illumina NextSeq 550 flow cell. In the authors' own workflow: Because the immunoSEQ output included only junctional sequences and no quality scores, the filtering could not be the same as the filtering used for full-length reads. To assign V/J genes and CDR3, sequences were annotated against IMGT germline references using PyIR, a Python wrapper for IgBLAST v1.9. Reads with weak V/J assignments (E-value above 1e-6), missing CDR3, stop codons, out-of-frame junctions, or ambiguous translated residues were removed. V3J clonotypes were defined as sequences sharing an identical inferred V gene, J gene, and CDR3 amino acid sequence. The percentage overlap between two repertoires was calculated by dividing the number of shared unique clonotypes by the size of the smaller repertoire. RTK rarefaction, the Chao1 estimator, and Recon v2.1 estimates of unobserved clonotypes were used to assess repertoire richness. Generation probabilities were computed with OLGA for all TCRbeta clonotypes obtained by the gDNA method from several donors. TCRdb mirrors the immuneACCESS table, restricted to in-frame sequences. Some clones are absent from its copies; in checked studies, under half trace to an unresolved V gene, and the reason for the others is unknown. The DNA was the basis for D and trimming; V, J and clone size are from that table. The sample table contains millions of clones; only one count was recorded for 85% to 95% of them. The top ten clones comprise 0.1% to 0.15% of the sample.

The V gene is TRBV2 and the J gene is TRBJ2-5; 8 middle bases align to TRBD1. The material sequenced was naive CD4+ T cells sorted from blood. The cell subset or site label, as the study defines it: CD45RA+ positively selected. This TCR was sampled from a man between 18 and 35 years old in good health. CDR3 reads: CASRTGEETQYF. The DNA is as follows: TGTGCCAGCAGGACAGGGGAAGAGACCCAGTACTTC.